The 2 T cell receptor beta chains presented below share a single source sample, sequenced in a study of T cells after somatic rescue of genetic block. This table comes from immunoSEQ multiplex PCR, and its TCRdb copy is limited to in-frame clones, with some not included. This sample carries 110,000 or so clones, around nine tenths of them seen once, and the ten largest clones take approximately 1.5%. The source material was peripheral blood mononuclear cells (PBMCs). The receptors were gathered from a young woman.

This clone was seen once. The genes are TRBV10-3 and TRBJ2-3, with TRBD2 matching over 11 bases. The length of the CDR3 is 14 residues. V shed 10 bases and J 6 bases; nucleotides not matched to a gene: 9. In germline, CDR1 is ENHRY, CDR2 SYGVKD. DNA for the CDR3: TGTGCCAGTATAGCGGGGGGGCTGGGGGATACGCAGTATTTT. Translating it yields CASIAGGLGDTQYF.

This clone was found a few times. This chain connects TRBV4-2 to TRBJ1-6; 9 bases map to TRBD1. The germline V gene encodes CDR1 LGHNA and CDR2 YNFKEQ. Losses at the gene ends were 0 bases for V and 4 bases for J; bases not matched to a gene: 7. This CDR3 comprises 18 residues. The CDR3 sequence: CASSQDVGQGPYNSPLHF. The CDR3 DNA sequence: TGTGCCAGCAGCCAAGATGTGGGACAGGGCCCTTATAATTCACCCCTCCACTTT.